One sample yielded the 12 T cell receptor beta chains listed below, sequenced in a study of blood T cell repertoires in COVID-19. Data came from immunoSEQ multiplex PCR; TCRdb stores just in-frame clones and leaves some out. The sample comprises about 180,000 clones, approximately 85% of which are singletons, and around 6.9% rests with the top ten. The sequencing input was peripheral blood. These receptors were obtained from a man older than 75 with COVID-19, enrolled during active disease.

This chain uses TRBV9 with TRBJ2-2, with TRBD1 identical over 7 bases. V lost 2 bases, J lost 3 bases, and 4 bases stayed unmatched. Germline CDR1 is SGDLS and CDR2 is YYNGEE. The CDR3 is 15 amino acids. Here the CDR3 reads CASSVGDRDTGELFF. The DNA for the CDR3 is TGTGCCAGCAGCGTCGGTGACAGGGACACCGGGGAGCTGTTTTTT.

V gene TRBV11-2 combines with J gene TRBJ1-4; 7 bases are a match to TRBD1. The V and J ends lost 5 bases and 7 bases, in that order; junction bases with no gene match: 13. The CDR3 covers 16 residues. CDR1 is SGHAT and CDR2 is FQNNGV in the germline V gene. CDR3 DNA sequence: TGTGCCAGCAGCCTGGGGGTGACAGGGCGGGGTGAAAAACTGTTTTTT. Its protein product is CASSLGVTGRGEKLFF.

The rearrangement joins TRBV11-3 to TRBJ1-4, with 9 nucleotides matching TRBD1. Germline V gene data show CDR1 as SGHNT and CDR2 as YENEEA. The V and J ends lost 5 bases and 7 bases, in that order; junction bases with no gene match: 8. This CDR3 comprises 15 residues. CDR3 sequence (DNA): TGTGCCAGCAGCCACGATTCGGGACAGGGTGAAAAACTGTTTTTT. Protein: CASSHDSGQGEKLFF.

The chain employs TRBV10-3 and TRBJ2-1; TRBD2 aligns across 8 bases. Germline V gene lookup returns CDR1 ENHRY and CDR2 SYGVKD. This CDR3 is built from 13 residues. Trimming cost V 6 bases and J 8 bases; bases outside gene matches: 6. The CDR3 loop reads CAISPRGGDEQFF. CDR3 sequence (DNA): TGTGCCATCAGCCCCCGGGGGGGGGATGAGCAGTTCTTC.

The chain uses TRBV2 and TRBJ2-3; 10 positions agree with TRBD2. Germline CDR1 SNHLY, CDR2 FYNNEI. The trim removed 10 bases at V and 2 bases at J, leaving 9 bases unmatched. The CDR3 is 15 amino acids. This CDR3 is CATQSGGGFTDTQYF. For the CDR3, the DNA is TGTGCCACCCAGAGCGGGGGGGGTTTCACAGATACGCAGTATTTT.

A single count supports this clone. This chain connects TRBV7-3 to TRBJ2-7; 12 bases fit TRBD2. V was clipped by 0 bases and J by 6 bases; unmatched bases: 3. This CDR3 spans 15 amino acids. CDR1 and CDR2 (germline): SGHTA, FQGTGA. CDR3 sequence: CASSLTPLAGGEQYF. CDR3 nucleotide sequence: TGTGCCAGCAGCTTAACACCACTAGCGGGGGGCGAGCAGTACTTC.

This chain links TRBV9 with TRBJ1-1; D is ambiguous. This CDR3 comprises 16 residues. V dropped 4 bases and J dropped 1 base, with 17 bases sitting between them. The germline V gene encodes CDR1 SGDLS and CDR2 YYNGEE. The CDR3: CASSPSIQLTNTEAFF. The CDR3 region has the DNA TGTGCCAGCAGCCCGTCCATACAATTAACGAACACTGAAGCTTTCTTT.

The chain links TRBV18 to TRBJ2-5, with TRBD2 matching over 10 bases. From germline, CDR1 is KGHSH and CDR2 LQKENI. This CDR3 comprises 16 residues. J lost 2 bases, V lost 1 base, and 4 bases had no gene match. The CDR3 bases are TGTGCCAGCTCACCACGGGGACTAGCGACTCAAGAGACCCAGTACTTC. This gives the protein CASSPRGLATQETQYF.

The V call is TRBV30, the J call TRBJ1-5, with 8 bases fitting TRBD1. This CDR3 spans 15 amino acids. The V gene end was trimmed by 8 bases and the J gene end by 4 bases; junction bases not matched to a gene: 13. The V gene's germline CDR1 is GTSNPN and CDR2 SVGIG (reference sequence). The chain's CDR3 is CATEDRDTENQPQHF. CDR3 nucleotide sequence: TGTGCCACTGAGGACAGGGACACTGAAAATCAGCCCCAGCATTTT.

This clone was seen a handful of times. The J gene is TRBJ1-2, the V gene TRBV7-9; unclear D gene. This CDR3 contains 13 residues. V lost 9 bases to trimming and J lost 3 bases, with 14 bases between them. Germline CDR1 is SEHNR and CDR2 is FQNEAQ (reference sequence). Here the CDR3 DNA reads TGTGCCAGTCTAAGGGAGGACGACTATGGCTACACCTTC. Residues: CASLREDDYGYTF. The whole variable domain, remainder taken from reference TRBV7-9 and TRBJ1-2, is DTGVSQNPRHKITKRGQNVTFRCDPISEHNRLYWYRQTLGQGPEFLTYFQNEAQLEKSRLLSDRFSAERPKGSFSTLEIQRTEQGDSAMYLCASLREDDYGYTFGSGTRLTVV.

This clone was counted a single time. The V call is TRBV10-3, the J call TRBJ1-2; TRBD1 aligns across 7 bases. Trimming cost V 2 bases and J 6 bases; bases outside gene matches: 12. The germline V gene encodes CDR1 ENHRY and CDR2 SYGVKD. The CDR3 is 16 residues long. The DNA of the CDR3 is TGTGCCATCAGTGAGCTAACCCCAGGGGGTAGGGATGGCTACACCTTC. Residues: CAISELTPGGRDGYTF.

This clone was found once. The CDR3 reads CASTGSRTDTQYF. CDR3 sequence (DNA): TGCGCCAGTACGGGGAGCCGCACAGATACGCAGTATTTT. This rearrangement joins TRBV10-1 to TRBJ2-3; tentative D call: TRBD2 (5 bases). Germline V gene sequence: CDR1 WNHNN, CDR2 SYGVQD (reference sequence). This CDR3 has 13 amino acids. V lost 9 bases and J 1 base, leaving 11 bases between the germline ends.